This T cell receptor beta chain was retrieved from a study of spatial heterogeneity in lung cancer. TCRdb used MiXCR to reprocess the 5' RACE reads, holding one entry per CDR3 protein. The table records some 20,000 distinct CDR3 sequences, 7% of them present only once. The sample's time point: sample taken at primary tumor resection. About this clonotype itself: Its antigen is as yet unknown. Sequence at one end of the junction differs from germline and may be a read error.

Study findings and constraints: Counts that tracked tumor mutation counts were those of expanded intratumoral alpha and beta TCRs.

The CDR3 runs to 12 residues. Per the germline V gene, CDR1 is SQVTM and CDR2 is ANQGSEA. Sequencing was performed on lung tumor tissue, taken at surgery. The TCR comes from a female donor with early-stage non-small cell lung cancer. The rearrangement joins TRBV29-1 to TRBJ2-7, with D possibly TRBD2 on 6 matching bases. The CDR3 DNA is TGCAGCGCCCGGGAGTTCTCCTTCGAGCAGTACTTC. Protein: CSAREFSFEQYF.